What follows describes a single TCR beta chain. In the study's own analysis: Scientists estimated how many nucleated cells there were by amplifying reference gene primers. Profiled with immunoSEQ multiplex PCR; TCRdb holds only in-frame clones, not every one. V and J calls and clone size follow that table, whereas D and trimming were derived from the DNA. The sample yields 72,000 or so clones, more than 75% seen once. Per germline, CDR1 SGHRS and CDR2 YFSETQ. This CDR3 is 14 amino acids long. Trimming stripped 2 bases from V and 0 bases from J, with 6 bases between. The data stem from a study of blood T cell repertoires in COVID-19. Study as a whole: The analysed material was cDNA or gDNA that came from T cells, B-cell-depleted T cells, or PBMCs.

This sequence joins TRBV5-1 and TRBJ1-3, with D unresolved. The clonotype originates from a woman in her sixties or seventies with acute or convalescent COVID-19. Sequenced: peripheral blood. The CDR3 DNA follows: TGCGCCAGCAGCTTCGGAGACTCTGGAAACACCATATATTTT. It codes for CASSFGDSGNTIYF.